The source of this T cell receptor beta chain is a study of a mutant IDH1 vaccine in newly diagnosed glioma. In the study overall: Investigators started vaccination 4-6 weeks after radiotherapy alone, or with temozolomide cycles.

Germline V gene lookup returns CDR1 SNHLY and CDR2 FYNNEI. CDR3 length equals 14 residues. Trimming pared 3 bases from V and 8 bases from J, leaving 16 bases between. Profiling relied on immunoSEQ multiplex PCR, and the TCRdb table lists in-frame clones only, not all of them. Here the sample spans 70,000 to 90,000 clones, 65% to 90% being singletons. The sample's time point: week 23, last vaccination. A single vaccine dose contained 300 ug of mutant IDH1 20-mer peptide, and topical imiquimod was used with it. Donor tumors were new WHO grade 3 or 4 IDH1-mutant, ATRX-lost astrocytomas. To note about this clone: Its cognate antigen is unknown.

The J gene is TRBJ1-2, the V gene TRBV2; D perhaps matches TRBD1 (5 bases). The origin of this receptor is a man aged 25-45 years with glioma. Some clones in this sample may be carry-over from other donors' samples. The sequencing used PBMCs, collected from a glioma patient whose treatment included an IDH1 peptide vaccine. This chain's CDR3 is CASSDEDILWGYTF. The CDR3 coding sequence is TGTGCCAGCAGTGACGAGGACATACTATGGGGCTACACCTTC.